This entry is about one T cell receptor beta chain. Its antigen is not identified. The CDR3 has 15 amino acids. CDR1 is SGHAT and CDR2 is FQNNGV in the germline V gene. J lost 4 bases, V lost 3 bases, and 8 bases had no gene match. The data are from a study of cytomegalovirus exposure and HLA in healthy donors. General study findings and limits: In an earlier analysis, in 587 donors, most V segments appeared productive either ~87% or ~30% of the time. The authors listed 180 or so TCR beta chains as cytomegalovirus-associated. Indistinguishability led to the exclusion of some V segments, TRBV6-2 and TRBV6-3 included.

It was with 60 Vbeta and 13 Jbeta primers that the PCR ran. Sequenced by immunoSEQ multiplex PCR; TCRdb stores in-frame clones only, minus some. The sample holds approximately 140,000 clones, around 83% seen once. The chain couples TRBV11-2 to TRBJ1-1; TRBD1 matches 7 bases. This clonotype was sampled from a girl aged 2 to 9 in good health and CMV-seronegative. Sequencing was carried out using PBMCs. The CDR3 sequence is CASSFDDRVSTEAFF. CDR3 nucleotide sequence: TGTGCCAGCAGCTTCGACGACAGGGTGAGCACTGAAGCTTTCTTT.